The 32 T cell receptor beta chains below all came from one sample that was sequenced in a study of CXCR3-negative and CXCR3-positive naive CD8 T cells (dated by TCRdb to between 2018 and 2020). These reads were obtained on a NextSeq 550. The Human TCR Profiling Kit (MiLaboratory) was used to prepare UMI-labeled 5' RACE TRB cDNA libraries. Each entry corresponds to one CDR3 protein sequence from reads that TCRdb reprocessed, and DNA is not given. The table held for this sample gives about 56,000 distinct CDR3 sequences. Of the sample, 20% to 25% is held by the ten largest clones. The material sequenced was memory CD8+ T cells from blood. The sample's cell subset or site label, in plain terms: conventional CD8+ memory T cells (TMEM), sorted as controls. Receptor source: a human donor in good health. Some clones in this sample may be carry-over from other donors' samples.

The chain couples TRBV9 to TRBJ2-1; without DNA, the TCRdb call of TRBD2 cannot be checked. Germline values: CDR1 SGDLS, CDR2 YYNGEE. The CDR3 is 15 amino acids. CDR3 in amino acids: CASSVGGTLYNEQFF. The full variable domain, its missing parts supplied by reference TRBV9 and TRBJ2-1, is DSGVTQTPKHLITATGQRVTLRCSPRSGDLSVYWYQQSLDQGLQFLIQYYNGEERAKGNILERFSAQQFPDLHSELNLSSLELGDSALYFCASSVGGTLYNEQFFGPGTRLTVL.

This chain links TRBV20-1 with TRBJ2-2; lacking DNA, the TRBD1 call made by TCRdb goes unchecked. This CDR3 is 14 amino acids long. Per germline, CDR1 DFQATT and CDR2 SNEGSKA (reference sequence). The CDR3 loop is CSVSTGGDTGELFF.

The chain recombines TRBV12-3 or TRBV12-4 with TRBJ2-5; with no DNA, the TCRdb D assignment of TRBD1 cannot be verified. This CDR3 has 14 residues. The chain's CDR3 is CASRSLGAQETQYF.

The chain links TRBV5-1 to TRBJ2-1; TCRdb's assignment of TRBD1 cannot be checked, as there is no DNA. There are 17 residues in the CDR3. Per the germline V gene, CDR1 is SGHRS and CDR2 is YFSETQ. CDR3 region: CASSLVFRGSSYNEQFF.

The chain uses TRBV10-3 and TRBJ2-7. The germline gives CDR1 ENHRY, CDR2 SYGVKD. The CDR3 is made up of 15 amino acids. CDR3 protein: CAISESGDAHYEQYF.

The rearrangement links TRBV4-3 to TRBJ2-1; with no DNA, the TCRdb D assignment of TRBD2 cannot be verified. Germline values: CDR1 LGHNA, CDR2 YSLEER. This CDR3 contains 16 residues. The chain's CDR3 is CASSQIAGEGYNEQFF.

The rearrangement links TRBV5-1 to TRBJ2-7; absent DNA, TCRdb's TRBD1 call cannot be checked. CDR3 length: 16 residues. CDR1 SGHRS and CDR2 YFSETQ come from the germline V gene. Here the CDR3 reads CASSLWILGQGDEQYF.

J is TRBJ2-5 and V is TRBV7-9; no DNA is available, so the TRBD2 call from TCRdb remains unchecked. This CDR3 has 15 amino acids. Germline CDR1 reads SEHNR; CDR2 reads FQNEAQ (reference sequence). The CDR3 region is CASSLAGGPHETQYF.

V is TRBV28 and J is TRBJ1-5; TCRdb calls TRBD1, which cannot be checked without DNA. This CDR3 region has 15 residues. CDR1 MDHEN and CDR2 SYDVKM come from the germline V gene. This CDR3 is CASSPTGQGDQPQHF.

The chain couples TRBV10-3 to TRBJ2-7. The CDR3 spans 16 residues. Germline CDR1 and CDR2: ENHRY and SYGVKD. CDR3 sequence reads: CAISVQGRASSYEQYF.

The CDR3 protein is CSARIGLTSVQFF. The V call is TRBV20-1, the J call TRBJ2-1; TCRdb names TRBD2, which stays unverified in the absence of DNA. This CDR3 contains 13 residues. Germline CDR1 is DFQATT and CDR2 is SNEGSKA (reference sequence).

The rearrangement links TRBV4-2 to TRBJ2-4; as DNA is missing, the TRBD2 call by TCRdb cannot be tested. This CDR3 is 16 amino acids long. The germline CDR1 and CDR2 sequences are LGHNA and YNFKEQ. CDR3 in amino acids: CASSLRGGGSENIQYF.

This sequence joins TRBV7-9 and TRBJ2-1; TCRdb designates TRBD1, a call that cannot be tested without DNA. Germline V gene lookup returns CDR1 SEHNR and CDR2 FQNEAQ (reference sequence). This CDR3 is 17 amino acids long. The CDR3 loop is CASSFHVDRGHYNEQFF.

The rearrangement joins TRBV6-5 to TRBJ2-7. Germline values: CDR1 MNHEY, CDR2 SVGAGI. This CDR3 is 14 amino acids long. The CDR3 loop reads CASSYSGRTYEQYF.

This chain joins TRBV29-1 and TRBJ2-1; TCRdb lists TRBD2, though no DNA is available to test this call. The CDR3 length is 15 residues. In germline, CDR1 is SQVTM, CDR2 ANQGSEA. Here the CDR3 reads CSVMASGGAYNEQFF.

The rearrangement uses TRBV28 and TRBJ2-3; lacking DNA, the TRBD1 call made by TCRdb goes unchecked. The CDR3 length is 15 residues. From germline, CDR1 is MDHEN and CDR2 SYDVKM. The chain's CDR3 is CASTLWVTSTDTQYF. Full variable domain (outside the CDR3, taken from reference TRBV28 and TRBJ2-3): DVKVTQSSRYLVKRTGEKVFLECVQDMDHENMFWYRQDPGLGLRLIYFSYDVKMKEKGDIPEGYSVSREKKERFSLILESASTNQTSMYLCASTLWVTSTDTQYFGPGTRLTVL.

The chain recombines TRBV14 with TRBJ2-7. The CDR3 covers 15 residues. Germline assignment: CDR1 SGHDN and CDR2 FVKESK. CDR3 region: CASSQDSTHEYEQYF.

The gene calls are TRBV6-1 and TRBJ2-3; the TRBD2 assignment by TCRdb is unverifiable without DNA. This CDR3 comprises 16 residues. CDR1 is MNHNS, CDR2 SASEGT, per germline. The CDR3 loop reads CASSAVAGTLTDTQYF.

The V and J genes are TRBV2 and TRBJ2-1; TCRdb names TRBD2, which stays unverified in the absence of DNA. This CDR3 is built from 14 residues. CDR1 and CDR2 from the germline V gene are SNHLY and FYNNEI. The CDR3 is CASSGGGTYNEQFF.

J is TRBJ2-2 and V is TRBV9; no DNA is available, so the TRBD1 call from TCRdb remains unchecked. CDR1 is SGDLS and CDR2 is YYNGEE in the germline V gene. The CDR3 covers 15 residues. The CDR3 sequence: CASSVQGVGTGELFF. The entire variable domain, with the rest obtained from reference TRBV9 and TRBJ2-2, is as follows: DSGVTQTPKHLITATGQRVTLRCSPRSGDLSVYWYQQSLDQGLQFLIQYYNGEERAKGNILERFSAQQFPDLHSELNLSSLELGDSALYFCASSVQGVGTGELFFGEGSRLTVL.

V is TRBV7-8 and J is TRBJ2-3; TCRdb's D call of TRBD1 is untestable without DNA. The CDR3 runs 14 residues. Germline values: CDR1 SGHVS, CDR2 FQNEAQ. The CDR3 sequence: CASRSGTGEDTQYF.

V and J are TRBV7-3 and TRBJ2-5; TCRdb selects TRBD2, and the lack of DNA leaves this call unchecked. The CDR3 is 14 amino acids. Germline assignment: CDR1 SGHTA and CDR2 FQGTGA. This CDR3 is CASSPMGSKETQYF.

The V and J genes are TRBV12-3 or TRBV12-4 and TRBJ2-7; TCRdb outputs TRBD1, but without DNA this stays unchecked. This CDR3 region has 13 residues. The CDR3 sequence is CASGGGTEYEQYF.

J is TRBJ2-1 and V is TRBV5-1; as DNA is missing, the TRBD2 call by TCRdb cannot be tested. In germline, CDR1 is SGHRS, CDR2 YFSETQ. This CDR3 is built from 17 residues. CDR3 loop: CASSPSPLAAEYNEQFF. The variable domain in full, with the rest retrieved from reference TRBV5-1 and TRBJ2-1, is KAGVTQTPRYLIKTRGQQVTLSCSPISGHRSVSWYQQTPGQGLQFLFEYFSETQRNKGNFPGRFSGRQFSNSRSEMNVSTLELGDSALYLCASSPSPLAAEYNEQFFGPGTRLTVL.

V and J are TRBV6-4 and TRBJ2-2. The CDR3 extends over 14 amino acids. Germline-derived CDR1 and CDR2 are MRHNA and SNTAGT. The CDR3 spells CASSDSIGYGELFF.

The rearrangement joins TRBV29-1 to TRBJ2-1; with no DNA, the TCRdb D assignment of TRBD2 cannot be verified. The CDR3 has 15 amino acids. Germline-derived CDR1 and CDR2 are SQVTM and ANQGSEA. CDR3 in amino acids: CSVWGTSGGEQEQFF.

The chain joins TRBV6-4 to TRBJ2-6; TCRdb lists TRBD1, though no DNA is available to test this call. The germline gives CDR1 MRHNA, CDR2 SNTAGT. The CDR3 covers 16 residues. CDR3 region: CASSDTTGAGANVLTF.

The chain has TRBV5-1 and TRBJ2-2. The length of the CDR3 is 14 residues. Germline lookup yields CDR1 SGHRS and CDR2 YFSETQ. The CDR3 is CASSFPSDTGELFF.

The chain employs TRBV29-1 and TRBJ2-1; TCRdb returns TRBD2, unconfirmable since there is no DNA. CDR1 is SQVTM, CDR2 ANQGSEA, per germline. The CDR3 spans 14 residues. The CDR3 reads CSVLAGEIYNEQFF.

The chain uses TRBV7-2 and TRBJ2-7. CDR3 length: 14 amino acids. CDR1 is SGHTA, CDR2 FQGNSA, per germline. The CDR3 region is CASSFPTRKGEQYF.

This rearrangement joins TRBV14 to TRBJ2-1. Per the germline V gene, CDR1 is SGHDN and CDR2 is FVKESK. The CDR3 runs to 15 residues. Here the CDR3 reads CASSQVTLGLAEQFF.

This chain connects TRBV29-1 to TRBJ2-5; without DNA, the TCRdb call of TRBD2 cannot be checked. CDR1 and CDR2 from the germline V gene are SQVTM and ANQGSEA. This CDR3 is built from 12 residues. The CDR3 reads CSVDGGQETQYF.